This is a list of T cell receptor beta chains from one sample in a study of cytomegalovirus exposure and HLA in healthy donors. Libraries were prepared by immunoSEQ multiplex PCR; TCRdb keeps only in-frame clonotypes and omits some of them. The table shows fewer than 200,000 clones, with 70% to 90% occurring only once. Specimen: PBMCs. The receptors originated from a woman aged 18-35 years in good health and CMV-seronegative. Each CDR3 is given with its conserved first and last residue. D genes are given only for firm matches. The size field is filled for only some rows; it gives once, few, many or a size class.

V gene: TRBV29-1; CDR3 length: 12; D gene: -; J gene: TRBJ2-6; clone size: -; CDR3 protein: CSVAGLGYVLTF; CDR3 DNA: TGCAGCGTTGCAGGGTTGGGGTACGTCCTGACTTTC
V gene: TRBV9; CDR3 length: 16; D gene: TRBD2; J gene: TRBJ2-1; clone size: -; CDR3 protein: CASSHPSGRIGNEQFF; CDR3 DNA: TGTGCCAGCAGCCACCCAAGCGGGAGGATTGGGAATGAGCAGTTCTTC
V gene: TRBV15; CDR3 length: 16; D gene: TRBD1; J gene: TRBJ2-5; clone size: -; CDR3 protein: CATISGDRGRRETQYF; CDR3 DNA: TGTGCCACCATTAGCGGGGACAGGGGGCGTCGGGAGACCCAGTACTTC
V gene: TRBV7-9; CDR3 length: 12; D gene: -; J gene: TRBJ2-7; clone size: once; CDR3 protein: CASSPDRVEQYF; CDR3 DNA: TGTGCCAGCAGCCCAGACCGGGTCGAGCAGTACTTC
V gene: TRBV27; CDR3 length: 15; D gene: TRBD1; J gene: TRBJ1-2; clone size: -; CDR3 protein: CASSFTGARTHGYTF; CDR3 DNA: TGTGCCAGCAGTTTTACAGGGGCCCGAACTCATGGCTACACCTTC
V gene: TRBV9; CDR3 length: 14; D gene: -; J gene: TRBJ2-3; clone size: -; CDR3 protein: CASSAQGSTDTQYF; CDR3 DNA: TGTGCCAGCAGCGCTCAGGGGAGTACAGATACGCAGTATTTT
V gene: TRBV5-4; CDR3 length: 17; D gene: -; J gene: TRBJ2-5; clone size: -; CDR3 protein: CASSLFSMGRGRQTQYF; CDR3 DNA: TGTGCCAGCAGCTTGTTTAGCATGGGAAGGGGTAGACAGACCCAGTACTTC
V gene: TRBV6-1; CDR3 length: 14; D gene: -; J gene: TRBJ1-3; clone size: -; CDR3 protein: CASSEPRAGNTIYF; CDR3 DNA: TGTGCCAGCAGTGAACCCCGGGCTGGAAACACCATATATTTT
V gene: TRBV9; CDR3 length: 15; D gene: -; J gene: TRBJ1-1; clone size: -; CDR3 protein: CASSVSSRHPQEAFF; CDR3 DNA: TGTGCCAGCAGCGTTTCGAGCAGACACCCTCAGGAAGCTTTCTTT
V gene: TRBV2; CDR3 length: 16; D gene: -; J gene: TRBJ2-1; clone size: -; CDR3 protein: CASKVGGPIYYNEQFF; CDR3 DNA: TGTGCCAGTAAAGTGGGGGGGCCTATTTATTACAATGAGCAGTTCTTC
V gene: TRBV5-1; CDR3 length: 16; D gene: TRBD1; J gene: TRBJ1-1; clone size: -; CDR3 protein: CASSLGDRGLNTEAFF; CDR3 DNA: TGCGCCAGCAGCTTGGGGGACAGGGGTTTGAACACTGAAGCTTTCTTT
V gene: TRBV15; CDR3 length: 13; D gene: -; J gene: TRBJ2-3; clone size: -; CDR3 protein: CATEEGSTDTQYF; CDR3 DNA: TGTGCCACCGAGGAGGGAAGCACAGATACGCAGTATTTT
V gene: TRBV27; CDR3 length: 15; D gene: TRBD1; J gene: TRBJ2-7; clone size: -; CDR3 protein: CASSLWGTGSYEQYF; CDR3 DNA: TGTGCCAGCAGTTTATGGGGGACAGGGTCCTACGAGCAGTACTTC
V gene: TRBV7-2; CDR3 length: 15; D gene: -; J gene: TRBJ2-3; clone size: -; CDR3 protein: CASSPSLGAADTQYF; CDR3 DNA: TGTGCCAGCAGCCCCTCACTGGGAGCGGCAGATACGCAGTATTTT
V gene: TRBV6-6; CDR3 length: 16; D gene: TRBD1; J gene: TRBJ2-3; clone size: -; CDR3 protein: CASSYPTGGSTDTQYF; CDR3 DNA: TGTGCCAGCAGTTACCCGACAGGGGGTAGCACAGATACGCAGTATTTT
V gene: TRBV5-5; CDR3 length: 16; D gene: -; J gene: TRBJ1-6; clone size: once; CDR3 protein: CASSLSTGFNNSPLHF; CDR3 DNA: TGTGCCAGCAGCTTGTCGACAGGCTTCAATAATTCACCCCTCCACTTT
V gene: TRBV29-1; CDR3 length: 16; D gene: TRBD1; J gene: TRBJ1-1; clone size: -; CDR3 protein: CSVSGQGGGRNTEAFF; CDR3 DNA: TGCAGCGTTTCGGGACAGGGGGGTGGTCGGAACACTGAAGCTTTCTTT
V gene: TRBV2; CDR3 length: 14; D gene: -; J gene: TRBJ1-4; clone size: -; CDR3 protein: CASSTEFEGEKLFF; CDR3 DNA: TGTGCCAGCAGTACAGAATTCGAGGGTGAAAAACTGTTTTTT
V gene: TRBV5-6; CDR3 length: 14; D gene: -; J gene: TRBJ2-2; clone size: once; CDR3 protein: CASTVGSTTGELFF; CDR3 DNA: TGTGCCAGCACGGTTGGTTCTACGACCGGGGAGCTGTTTTTT
V gene: TRBV30; CDR3 length: 13; D gene: -; J gene: TRBJ1-2; clone size: -; CDR3 protein: CAWSGDKNYGYTF; CDR3 DNA: TGTGCCTGGAGTGGGGACAAAAACTATGGCTACACCTTC
V gene: TRBV27; CDR3 length: 14; D gene: TRBD2; J gene: TRBJ2-1; clone size: -; CDR3 protein: CASRRTSGYNEQFF; CDR3 DNA: TGTGCCAGCAGAAGGACTAGCGGTTACAATGAGCAGTTCTTC
V gene: TRBV15; CDR3 length: 15; D gene: -; J gene: TRBJ1-2; clone size: -; CDR3 protein: CATSRADTSNYGYTF; CDR3 DNA: TGTGCCACCAGCAGAGCAGACACTTCCAACTATGGCTACACCTTC
V gene: TRBV9; CDR3 length: 15; D gene: TRBD1; J gene: TRBJ1-2; clone size: few; CDR3 protein: CASSSQGTGVGGYTF; CDR3 DNA: TGTGCCAGCAGCTCCCAGGGGACAGGGGTTGGAGGCTACACCTTC
V gene: TRBV5-1; CDR3 length: 14; D gene: TRBD1; J gene: TRBJ2-7; clone size: -; CDR3 protein: CASSLETGGDEQYF; CDR3 DNA: TGCGCCAGCAGCTTGGAGACAGGGGGAGACGAGCAGTACTTC
V gene: TRBV19; CDR3 length: 13; D gene: -; J gene: TRBJ1-1; clone size: once; CDR3 protein: CASRPGGDTEAFF; CDR3 DNA: TGTGCCAGCCGACCCGGGGGAGACACTGAAGCTTTCTTT
V gene: TRBV7-6; CDR3 length: 14; D gene: TRBD1; J gene: TRBJ2-1; clone size: -; CDR3 protein: CASSLLTGWDEQFF; CDR3 DNA: TGTGCCAGCAGCTTATTGACAGGGTGGGATGAGCAGTTCTTC
V gene: TRBV5-1; CDR3 length: 16; D gene: TRBD2; J gene: TRBJ2-2; clone size: -; CDR3 protein: CASSLLAGEYSGELFF; CDR3 DNA: TGCGCCAGCAGCTTGCTAGCGGGAGAATATAGCGGGGAGCTGTTTTTT
V gene: TRBV14; CDR3 length: 14; D gene: TRBD2; J gene: TRBJ2-3; clone size: -; CDR3 protein: CASSPGLDTDTQYF; CDR3 DNA: TGTGCCAGCAGCCCCGGACTAGACACAGATACGCAGTATTTT
V gene: TRBV7-9; CDR3 length: 16; D gene: TRBD1; J gene: TRBJ1-5; clone size: many; CDR3 protein: CASTPSGTGYNQPQHF; CDR3 DNA: TGTGCCAGCACGCCCTCAGGGACAGGGTATAATCAGCCCCAGCATTTT
V gene: TRBV4-1; CDR3 length: 15; D gene: -; J gene: TRBJ1-4; clone size: once; CDR3 protein: CASSQEGPANEKLFF; CDR3 DNA: TGCGCCAGCAGCCAAGAGGGGCCGGCGAATGAAAAACTGTTTTTT
V gene: TRBV12-5; CDR3 length: 14; D gene: -; J gene: TRBJ2-5; clone size: -; CDR3 protein: CASGRTEGVETQYF; CDR3 DNA: TGTGCTAGTGGTCGGACAGAGGGGGTAGAGACCCAGTACTTC